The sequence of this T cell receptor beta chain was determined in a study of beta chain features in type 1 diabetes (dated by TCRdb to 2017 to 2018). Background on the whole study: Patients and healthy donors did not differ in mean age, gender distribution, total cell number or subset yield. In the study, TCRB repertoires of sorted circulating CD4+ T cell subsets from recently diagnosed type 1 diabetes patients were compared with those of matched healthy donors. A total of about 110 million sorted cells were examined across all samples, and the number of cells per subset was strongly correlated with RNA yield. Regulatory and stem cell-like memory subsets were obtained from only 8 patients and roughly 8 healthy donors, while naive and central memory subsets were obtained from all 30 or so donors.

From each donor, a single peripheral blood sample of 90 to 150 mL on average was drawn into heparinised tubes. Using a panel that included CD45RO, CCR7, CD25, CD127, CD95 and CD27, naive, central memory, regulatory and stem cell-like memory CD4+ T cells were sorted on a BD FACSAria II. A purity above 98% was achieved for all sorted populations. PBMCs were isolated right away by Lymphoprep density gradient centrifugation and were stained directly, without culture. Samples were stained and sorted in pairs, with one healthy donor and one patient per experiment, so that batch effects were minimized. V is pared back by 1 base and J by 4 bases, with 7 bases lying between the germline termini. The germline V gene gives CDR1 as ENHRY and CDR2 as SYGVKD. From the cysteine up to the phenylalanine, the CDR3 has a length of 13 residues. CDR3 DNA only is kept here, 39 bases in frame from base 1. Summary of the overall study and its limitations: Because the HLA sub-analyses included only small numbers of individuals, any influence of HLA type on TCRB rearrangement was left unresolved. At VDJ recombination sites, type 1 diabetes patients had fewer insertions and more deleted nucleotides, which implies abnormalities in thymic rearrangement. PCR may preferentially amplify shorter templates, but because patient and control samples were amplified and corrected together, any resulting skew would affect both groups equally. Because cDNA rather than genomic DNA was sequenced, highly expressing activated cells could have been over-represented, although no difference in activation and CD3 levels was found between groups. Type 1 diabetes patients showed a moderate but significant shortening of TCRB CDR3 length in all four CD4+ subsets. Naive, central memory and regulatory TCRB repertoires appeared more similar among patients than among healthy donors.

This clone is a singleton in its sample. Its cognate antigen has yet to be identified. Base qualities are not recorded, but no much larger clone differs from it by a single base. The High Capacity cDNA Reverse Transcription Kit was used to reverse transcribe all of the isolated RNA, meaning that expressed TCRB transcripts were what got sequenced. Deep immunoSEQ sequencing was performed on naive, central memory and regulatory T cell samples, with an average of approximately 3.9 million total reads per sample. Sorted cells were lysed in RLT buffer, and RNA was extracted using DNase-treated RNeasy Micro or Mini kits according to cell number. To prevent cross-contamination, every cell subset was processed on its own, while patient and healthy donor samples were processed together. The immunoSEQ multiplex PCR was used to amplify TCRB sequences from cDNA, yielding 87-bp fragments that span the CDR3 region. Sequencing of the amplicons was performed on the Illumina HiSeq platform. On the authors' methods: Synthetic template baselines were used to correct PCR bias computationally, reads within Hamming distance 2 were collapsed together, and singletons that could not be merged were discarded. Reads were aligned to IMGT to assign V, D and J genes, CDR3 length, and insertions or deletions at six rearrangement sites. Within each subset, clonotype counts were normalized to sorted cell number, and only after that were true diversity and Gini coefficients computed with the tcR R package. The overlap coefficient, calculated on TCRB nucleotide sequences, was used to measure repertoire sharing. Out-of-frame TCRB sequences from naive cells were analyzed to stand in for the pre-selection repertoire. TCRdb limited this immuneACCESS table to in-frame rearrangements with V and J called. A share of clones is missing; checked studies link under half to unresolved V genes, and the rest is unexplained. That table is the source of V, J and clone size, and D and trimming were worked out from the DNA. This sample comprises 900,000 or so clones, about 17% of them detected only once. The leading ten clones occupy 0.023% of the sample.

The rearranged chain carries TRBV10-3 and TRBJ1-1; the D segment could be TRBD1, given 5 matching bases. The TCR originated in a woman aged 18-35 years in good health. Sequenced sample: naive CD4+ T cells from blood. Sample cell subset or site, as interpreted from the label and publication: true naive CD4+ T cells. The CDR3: CAISEWGSTEAFF. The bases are TGTGCCATCAGTGAGTGGGGGAGCACTGAAGCTTTCTTT.